The 22 T cell receptor beta chains reported below all come from one sample, sequenced in a study of cytomegalovirus exposure and HLA in healthy donors. A multiplex PCR was run with 60 Vbeta primers and 13 Jbeta primers. Repertoires were generated with immunoSEQ multiplex PCR, while TCRdb's copy carries only in-frame clones and drops some. The data hold tens of thousands of clones, with roughly 80% observed a single time. The sequenced material came from PBMCs. These receptors were collected from a man in his late teens or twenties in good health and CMV-seronegative.

This clone was found a few times. CDR3 in amino acids: CASSLDRAKNTEAFF. CDR3 nucleotides: TGCGCCAGCAGCCTGGACAGGGCGAAAAACACTGAAGCTTTCTTT. The chain is built from TRBV5-1 and TRBJ1-1; 8 bases agree with TRBD1. Germline CDR1 and CDR2: SGHRS and YFSETQ. The ends lost 4 bases at V and 2 bases at J; junction bases unmatched: 7. The CDR3 consists of 15 residues. The variable domain in full, with the rest retrieved from reference TRBV5-1 and TRBJ1-1, is KAGVTQTPRYLIKTRGQQVTLSCSPISGHRSVSWYQQTPGQGLQFLFEYFSETQRNKGNFPGRFSGRQFSNSRSEMNVSTLELGDSALYLCASSLDRAKNTEAFFGQGTRLTVV.

The chain couples TRBV10-3 to TRBJ1-1, with 10 bases identical to TRBD1. Trimming removed 4 bases from V and 1 base from J; junction bases left unmatched: 9. Germline CDR1 ENHRY, CDR2 SYGVKD. This CDR3 region has 17 residues. Here the CDR3 DNA reads TGTGCCATCAGTGGAAGGGACAGGGGCATGGGGAACACTGAAGCTTTCTTT. This translates into CAISGRDRGMGNTEAFF.

This clone was recorded once. The V gene is TRBV6-5, the J gene TRBJ1-1; D call uncertain. The V gene's germline CDR1 is MNHEY and CDR2 SVGAGI. The CDR3 sequence is 11 residues long. Trimming stripped 6 bases from V and 11 bases from J, with 13 bases between. CDR3 loop: CASSPNTRAFF. In nucleotides, the CDR3 is TGTGCCAGCAGCCCCAACACGAGGGCTTTCTTT.

The chain couples TRBV28 to TRBJ2-5, with 9 bases lining up with TRBD2. The CDR3 spans 15 residues. CDR1 is MDHEN and CDR2 is SYDVKM in the germline V gene. The ends lost 5 bases at V and 5 bases at J; junction bases unmatched: 9. The CDR3 loop is CASSVIAGVGETQYF. The CDR3 coding sequence is TGTGCCAGCAGTGTAATAGCGGGAGTTGGGGAGACCCAGTACTTC.

The rearrangement links TRBV6-4 to TRBJ1-1, with 7 nucleotides matching TRBD1. V shed 6 bases, J shed 6 bases, and the junction held 7 bases outside the gene matches. This CDR3 comprises 13 residues. Per germline, CDR1 MRHNA and CDR2 SNTAGT. The CDR3: CASRGQLRAEAFF. The CDR3 region has the DNA TGTGCCAGCAGGGGACAGCTGAGGGCTGAAGCTTTCTTT.

J is TRBJ2-1 and V is TRBV11-2; 10 bases fit TRBD2. CDR3 length equals 19 residues. Trimming removed 1 base from V and 6 bases from J; junction bases left unmatched: 15. Germline assignment: CDR1 SGHAT and CDR2 FQNNGV. The CDR3 reads CASSLGPTLLAGVGNEQFF. In DNA, the CDR3 is TGTGCCAGCAGCTTAGGCCCAACCCTCCTAGCGGGAGTTGGCAATGAGCAGTTCTTC.

The rearrangement joins TRBV5-5 to TRBJ1-5, with D maybe TRBD1 (6 bases). V was cut by 3 bases and J by 7 bases, with 23 bases left in between. Germline values: CDR1 SGHKS, CDR2 YYEKEE (reference sequence). The CDR3 spans 17 residues. CDR3 DNA: TGTGCCAGCAGCTCGGGGGGGCCCAGGGATCTGAGACAGCCCCAGCATTTT. Its protein is CASSSGGPRDLRQPQHF.

The V and J genes are TRBV28 and TRBJ2-2; TRBD1 aligns across 7 bases. The ends lost 3 bases at V and 3 bases at J; junction bases unmatched: 13. The length of the CDR3 is 18 residues. Germline-derived CDR1 and CDR2 are MDHEN and SYDVKM. The CDR3 protein is CASSLYNPGQSYTGELFF. The CDR3 DNA reads as TGTGCCAGCAGTTTGTACAACCCGGGACAGAGCTACACCGGGGAGCTGTTTTTT.

This chain uses TRBV5-4 with TRBJ2-7; the match to TRBD2 covers 7 bases. Germline V gives CDR1 SGHNT, CDR2 YYREEE (reference sequence). V trimming: 3 bases; J trimming: 2 bases; junction bases outside the gene matches: 2. The CDR3 is made up of 13 amino acids. This CDR3 is CASSWGGTYEQYF. The CDR3 DNA sequence: TGTGCCAGCAGCTGGGGGGGTACCTACGAGCAGTACTTC.

The chain couples TRBV2 to TRBJ2-7; D remains ambiguous. V was trimmed by 3 bases and J by 4 bases, leaving 4 bases between them. The CDR3 consists of 11 residues. Germline V gene data show CDR1 as SNHLY and CDR2 as FYNNEI. The DNA for the CDR3 is TGTGCCAGCAGTGATTCTTACGAGCAGTACTTC. Protein product: CASSDSYEQYF.

The chain uses TRBV6-6 and TRBJ1-2; 7 positions match TRBD1. Germline CDR1 and CDR2: MNHNY and SVGAGI (reference sequence). V lost 2 bases to trimming and J lost 3 bases; unmatched junction nucleotides: 9. The CDR3 has 16 amino acids. The CDR3 DNA is TGTGCCAGCAGTTACAGACAGGGAAGGAGTGACTATGGCTACACCTTC. This gives the protein CASSYRQGRSDYGYTF.

CDR3: CASSSPIALGGPANEQFF. The CDR3 DNA follows: TGTGCCAGCAGTTCCCCTATTGCCTTAGGAGGGCCGGCCAATGAGCAGTTCTTC. This chain joins TRBV6-9 and TRBJ2-1, with D tentatively TRBD2 (6 bases). The V gene's germline CDR1 is MNHGY and CDR2 SVAAGI. The V and J ends lost 4 bases and 6 bases respectively, with 25 bases between them. CDR3 length equals 18 residues.

The chain carries TRBV7-9 and TRBJ1-1; a possible D gene is TRBD1 (6 bases). The CDR3 consists of 15 residues. The germline V and J ends were trimmed by 4 bases and 3 bases, with 15 bases remaining between them. CDR1 is SEHNR, CDR2 FQNEAQ, per germline (reference sequence). CDR3 protein: CASSSFLGGDTEAFF. The CDR3 DNA reads TGTGCCAGCAGCTCTTTTTTAGGGGGGGACACTGAAGCTTTCTTT.

V usage is TRBV27 and J usage is TRBJ2-7; 7 nucleotides agree with TRBD2. V shed 6 bases and J 3 bases; nucleotides not matched to a gene: 14. This CDR3 contains 16 residues. Germline V CDR1 and CDR2: MNHEY, SMNVEV (reference sequence). The CDR3 DNA sequence: TGTGCCAGCAGACTAAAGGACGGCGGGAGTCTCTACGAGCAGTACTTC. Encoded protein: CASRLKDGGSLYEQYF.

J is TRBJ2-3 and V is TRBV5-8, with D maybe TRBD2 (6 bases). Trimming shortened V by 2 bases and J by 5 bases, and 15 bases separated the two germline ends. Germline CDR1 reads SGHTS; CDR2 reads YDEGEE. The CDR3 is 15 residues long. The CDR3 reads CASSFSTLRGDTQYF. The CDR3 nucleotides are TGTGCCAGCAGCTTTTCAACATTGCGGGGAGATACGCAGTATTTT.

This chain links TRBV2 with TRBJ1-1; no clear D. Germline CDR1 reads SNHLY; CDR2 reads FYNNEI. V was pared by 6 bases and J by 8 bases, with 19 bases between. This CDR3 is 14 amino acids long. In DNA, the CDR3 is TGTGCCAGCAGCCAAAGCCGGGAAGGGCGAGAAGCTTTCTTT. Protein: CASSQSREGREAFF. Based on the CDR3 plus reference TRBV2 and TRBJ1-1, the full variable domain is EPEVTQTPSHQVTQMGQEVILRCVPISNHLYFYWYRQILGQKVEFLVSFYNNEISEKSEIFDDQFSVERPDGSNFTLKIRSTKLEDSAMYFCASSQSREGREAFFGQGTRLTVV.

The chain is built from TRBV9 and TRBJ2-7, with D perhaps TRBD2 (5 bases). Trimming removed 1 base from V and 1 base from J, with 6 bases in between. The CDR3 spans 13 residues. In germline, CDR1 is SGDLS, CDR2 YYNGEE. CDR3 in amino acids: CASSVTGSYEQYF. The CDR3 DNA follows: TGTGCCAGCAGCGTAACGGGGTCCTACGAGCAGTACTTC.

V gene TRBV19 combines with J gene TRBJ2-1; possible D gene TRBD2, 5 bases. V was shortened by 5 bases and J by 4 bases, with 12 bases between the two germline ends. The CDR3 runs to 14 residues. In germline, CDR1 is LNHDA, CDR2 SQIVND (reference sequence). This CDR3 reads CASSLTGTYNEQFF. The DNA for the CDR3 is TGTGCCAGTAGTCTTACGGGAACTTACAATGAGCAGTTCTTC.

The V call is TRBV28, the J call TRBJ2-3; 12 bases fit TRBD2. CDR1 MDHEN and CDR2 SYDVKM come from the germline V gene. The J segment lost 5 bases and the V segment lost 0 bases, leaving 3 bases of the junction unmatched. The CDR3 sequence is 16 residues long. The CDR3 loop reads CASSLWTSGSEDTQYF. The DNA for the CDR3 is TGTGCCAGCAGTTTATGGACTAGCGGGAGTGAAGATACGCAGTATTTT.

The rearrangement links TRBV28 to TRBJ1-1; 8 bases fit TRBD1. The CDR3 is 14 amino acids. Losses at the gene ends were 3 bases for V and 7 bases for J; bases not matched to a gene: 7. Germline V CDR1 and CDR2: MDHEN, SYDVKM. The CDR3 spells CASSFSARGLEAFF. CDR3 nucleotide sequence: TGTGCCAGCAGTTTTAGCGCCAGGGGGCTTGAAGCTTTCTTT.

This clone appeared a single time. The chain employs TRBV9 and TRBJ2-1, with 8 bases matching TRBD2. In germline, CDR1 is SGDLS, CDR2 YYNGEE. This CDR3 has 15 amino acids. Germline trimming cut 2 bases from V and 2 bases from J; bases unmatched to any gene: 3. CDR3 coding DNA: TGTGCCAGCAGCGTGGGTAGCGGGGCCTACAATGAGCAGTTCTTC. It specifies CASSVGSGAYNEQFF. Together with reference TRBV9 and TRBJ2-1, the CDR3 gives the full variable domain: DSGVTQTPKHLITATGQRVTLRCSPRSGDLSVYWYQQSLDQGLQFLIQYYNGEERAKGNILERFSAQQFPDLHSELNLSSLELGDSALYFCASSVGSGAYNEQFFGPGTRLTVL.

The rearrangement joins TRBV7-2 to TRBJ2-7; 7 bases map to TRBD2. The CDR3 has 15 residues. Germline V gives CDR1 SGHTA, CDR2 FQGNSA. The V gene end was trimmed by 3 bases and the J gene end by 2 bases; junction bases not matched to a gene: 7. The CDR3 sequence is CASSFPSAGAYEQYF. DNA of the CDR3: TGTGCCAGCAGCTTCCCTAGTGCGGGGGCCTACGAGCAGTACTTC.